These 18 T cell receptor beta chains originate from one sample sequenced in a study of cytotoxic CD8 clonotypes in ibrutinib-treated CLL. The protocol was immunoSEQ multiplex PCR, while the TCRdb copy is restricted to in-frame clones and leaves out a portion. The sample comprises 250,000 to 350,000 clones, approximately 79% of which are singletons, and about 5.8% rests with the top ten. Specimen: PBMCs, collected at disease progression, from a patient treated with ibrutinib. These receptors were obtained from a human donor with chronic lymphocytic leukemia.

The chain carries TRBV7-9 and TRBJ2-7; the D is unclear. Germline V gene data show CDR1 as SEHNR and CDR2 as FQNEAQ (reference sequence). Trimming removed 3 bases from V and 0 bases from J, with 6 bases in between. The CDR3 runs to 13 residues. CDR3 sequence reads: CASSFVYSYEQYF. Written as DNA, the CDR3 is TGTGCCAGCAGCTTTGTCTACTCCTACGAGCAGTACTTC.

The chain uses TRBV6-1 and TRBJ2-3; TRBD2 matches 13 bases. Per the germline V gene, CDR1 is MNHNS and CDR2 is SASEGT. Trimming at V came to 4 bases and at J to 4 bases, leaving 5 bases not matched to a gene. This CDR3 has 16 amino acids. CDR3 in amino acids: CASSGVLAGGPDTQYF. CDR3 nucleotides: TGTGCCAGCAGTGGAGTACTAGCGGGGGGGCCAGATACGCAGTATTTT.

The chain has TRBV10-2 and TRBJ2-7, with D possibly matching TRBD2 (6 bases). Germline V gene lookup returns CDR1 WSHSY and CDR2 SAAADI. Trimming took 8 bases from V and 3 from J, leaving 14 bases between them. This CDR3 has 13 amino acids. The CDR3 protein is CASGPGLIYEQYF. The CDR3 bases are TGCGCCAGCGGCCCGGGACTTATCTACGAGCAGTACTTC.

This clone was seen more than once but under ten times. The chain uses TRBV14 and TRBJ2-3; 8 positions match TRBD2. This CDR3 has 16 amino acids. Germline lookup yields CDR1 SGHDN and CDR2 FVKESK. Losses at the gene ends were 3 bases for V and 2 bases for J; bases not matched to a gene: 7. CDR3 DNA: TGTGCCAGCAGCCAGGCCGGGACTAGAATCACAGATACGCAGTATTTT. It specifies CASSQAGTRITDTQYF.

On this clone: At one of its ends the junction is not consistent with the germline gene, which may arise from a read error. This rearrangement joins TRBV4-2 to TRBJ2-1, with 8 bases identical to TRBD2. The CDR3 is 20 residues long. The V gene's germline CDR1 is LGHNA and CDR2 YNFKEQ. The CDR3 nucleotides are TGTGCCAGCAGCCCACACGGGAGCGGGGGCTGGTTGAGCTCCTACAATGTGCAGTTCTTC. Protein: CASSPHGSGGWLSSYNVQFF.

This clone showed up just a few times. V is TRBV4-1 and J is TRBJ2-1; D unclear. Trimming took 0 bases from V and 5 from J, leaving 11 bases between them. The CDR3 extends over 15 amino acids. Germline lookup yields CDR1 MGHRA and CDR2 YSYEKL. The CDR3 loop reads CASSQDLSANNEQFF. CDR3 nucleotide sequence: TGCGCCAGCAGCCAAGATCTATCCGCAAACAATGAGCAGTTCTTC.

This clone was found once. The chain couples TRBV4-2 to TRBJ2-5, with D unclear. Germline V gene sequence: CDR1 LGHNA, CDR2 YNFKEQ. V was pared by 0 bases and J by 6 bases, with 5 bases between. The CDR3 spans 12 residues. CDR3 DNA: TGTGCCAGCAGCCAAGATTTGAAGACCCAGTACTTC. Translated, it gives CASSQDLKTQYF.

CDR3 in DNA: TGTGCCAGTATCACGGGACAGGCCAACTCTGGGGCCAACGTCCTGACTTTC. Protein: CASITGQANSGANVLTF. This chain connects TRBV19 to TRBJ2-6; 8 bases match TRBD1. The CDR3 is 17 amino acids. V lost 7 bases and J lost 0; bases outside the gene matches: 8. Germline loops: CDR1 LNHDA, CDR2 SQIVND (reference sequence). Together with reference TRBV19 and TRBJ2-6, the CDR3 gives the full variable domain: DGGITQSPKYLFRKEGQNVTLSCEQNLNHDAMYWYRQDPGQGLRLIYYSQIVNDFQKGDIAEGYSVSREKKESFPLTVTSAQKNPTAFYLCASITGQANSGANVLTFGAGSRLTVL.

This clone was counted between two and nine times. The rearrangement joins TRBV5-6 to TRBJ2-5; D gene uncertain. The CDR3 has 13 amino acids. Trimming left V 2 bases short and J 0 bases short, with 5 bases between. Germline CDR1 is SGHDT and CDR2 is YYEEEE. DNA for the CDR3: TGTGCCAGCAGCTTTGGGTACCAAGAGACCCAGTACTTC. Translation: CASSFGYQETQYF.

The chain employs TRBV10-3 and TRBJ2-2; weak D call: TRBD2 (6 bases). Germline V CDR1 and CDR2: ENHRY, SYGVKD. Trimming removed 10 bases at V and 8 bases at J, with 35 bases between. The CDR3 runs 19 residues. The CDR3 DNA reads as TGTGCCACACTCCTCGGCGGGGCCGGTAGGGGTGTGGGAGTAGGGGAGCTGTTTTTT. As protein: CATLLGGAGRGVGVGELFF.

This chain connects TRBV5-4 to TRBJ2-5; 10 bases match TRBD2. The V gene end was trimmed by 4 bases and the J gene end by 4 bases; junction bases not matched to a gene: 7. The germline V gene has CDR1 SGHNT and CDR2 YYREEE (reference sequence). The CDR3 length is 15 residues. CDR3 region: CASSVVSGGLETQYF. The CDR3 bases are TGTGCCAGCAGCGTGGTTAGCGGGGGGTTAGAGACCCAGTACTTC.

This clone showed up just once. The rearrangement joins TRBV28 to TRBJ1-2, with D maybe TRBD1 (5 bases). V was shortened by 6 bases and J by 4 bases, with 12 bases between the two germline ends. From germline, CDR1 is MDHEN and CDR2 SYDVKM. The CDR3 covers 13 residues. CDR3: CASSPPGTYGYTF. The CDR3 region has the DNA TGTGCCAGCAGCCCGCCAGGGACCTATGGCTACACCTTC.

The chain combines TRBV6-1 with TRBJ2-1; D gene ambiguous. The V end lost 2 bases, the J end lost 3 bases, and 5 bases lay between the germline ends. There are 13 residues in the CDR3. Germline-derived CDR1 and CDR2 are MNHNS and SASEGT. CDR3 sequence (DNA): TGTGCCAGCAGTGAAACTGGCTACAATGAGCAGTTCTTC. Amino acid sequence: CASSETGYNEQFF.

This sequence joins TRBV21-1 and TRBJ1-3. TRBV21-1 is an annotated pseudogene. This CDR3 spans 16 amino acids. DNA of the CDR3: TGTGCCAGCGGATATAGCGGGCTGTACCCTGGAAACACCATATATTTT. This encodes CASGYSGLYPGNTIYF.

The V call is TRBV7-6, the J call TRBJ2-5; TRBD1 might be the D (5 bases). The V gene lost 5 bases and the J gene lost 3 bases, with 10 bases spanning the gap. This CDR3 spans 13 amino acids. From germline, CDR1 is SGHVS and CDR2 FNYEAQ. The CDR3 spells CASSMGQKETQYF. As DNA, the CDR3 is TGTGCCAGCAGCATGGGGCAGAAAGAGACCCAGTACTTC.

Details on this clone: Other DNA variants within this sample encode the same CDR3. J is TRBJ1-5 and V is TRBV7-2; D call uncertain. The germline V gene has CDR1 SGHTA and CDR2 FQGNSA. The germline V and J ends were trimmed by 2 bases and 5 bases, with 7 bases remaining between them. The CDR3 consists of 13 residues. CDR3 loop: CASSLMGHQPQHF. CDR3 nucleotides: TGTGCCAGCAGCTTAATGGGCCATCAGCCCCAGCATTTT.

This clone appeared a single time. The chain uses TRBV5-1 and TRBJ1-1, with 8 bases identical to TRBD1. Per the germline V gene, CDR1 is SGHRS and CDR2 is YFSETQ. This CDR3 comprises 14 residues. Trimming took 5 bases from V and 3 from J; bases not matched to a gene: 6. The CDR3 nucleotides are TGCGCCAGCAGACCGACAGGGGTGGACACTGAAGCTTTCTTT. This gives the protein CASRPTGVDTEAFF.

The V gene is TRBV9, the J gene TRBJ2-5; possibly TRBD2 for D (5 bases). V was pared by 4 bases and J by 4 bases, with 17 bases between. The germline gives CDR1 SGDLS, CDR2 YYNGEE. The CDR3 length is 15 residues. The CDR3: CASSLGWAGSETQYF. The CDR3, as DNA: TGTGCCAGCAGCCTAGGTTGGGCGGGTTCAGAGACCCAGTACTTC.